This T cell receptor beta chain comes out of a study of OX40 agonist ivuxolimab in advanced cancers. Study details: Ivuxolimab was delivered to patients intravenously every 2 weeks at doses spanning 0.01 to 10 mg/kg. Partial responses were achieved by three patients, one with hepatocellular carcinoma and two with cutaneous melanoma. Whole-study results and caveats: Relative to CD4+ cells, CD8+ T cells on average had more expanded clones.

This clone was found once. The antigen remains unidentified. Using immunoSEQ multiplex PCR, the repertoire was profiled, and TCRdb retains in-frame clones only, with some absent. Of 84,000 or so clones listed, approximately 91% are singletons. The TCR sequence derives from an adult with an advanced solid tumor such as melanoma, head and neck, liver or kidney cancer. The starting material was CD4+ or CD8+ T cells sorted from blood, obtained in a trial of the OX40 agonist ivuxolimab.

The CDR3 sequence: CASSLSGGAVYEQYF. The CDR3 DNA reads as TGTGCCAGCAGCTTAAGCGGGGGGGCGGTCTACGAGCAGTACTTC. The V call is TRBV7-8, the J call TRBJ2-7; 10 nucleotides align to TRBD2. After removal of 2 bases from V and 3 bases from J, the junction contained 4 bases not matched to a gene. Germline V CDR1 and CDR2: SGHVS, FQNEAQ. This CDR3 has 15 amino acids.